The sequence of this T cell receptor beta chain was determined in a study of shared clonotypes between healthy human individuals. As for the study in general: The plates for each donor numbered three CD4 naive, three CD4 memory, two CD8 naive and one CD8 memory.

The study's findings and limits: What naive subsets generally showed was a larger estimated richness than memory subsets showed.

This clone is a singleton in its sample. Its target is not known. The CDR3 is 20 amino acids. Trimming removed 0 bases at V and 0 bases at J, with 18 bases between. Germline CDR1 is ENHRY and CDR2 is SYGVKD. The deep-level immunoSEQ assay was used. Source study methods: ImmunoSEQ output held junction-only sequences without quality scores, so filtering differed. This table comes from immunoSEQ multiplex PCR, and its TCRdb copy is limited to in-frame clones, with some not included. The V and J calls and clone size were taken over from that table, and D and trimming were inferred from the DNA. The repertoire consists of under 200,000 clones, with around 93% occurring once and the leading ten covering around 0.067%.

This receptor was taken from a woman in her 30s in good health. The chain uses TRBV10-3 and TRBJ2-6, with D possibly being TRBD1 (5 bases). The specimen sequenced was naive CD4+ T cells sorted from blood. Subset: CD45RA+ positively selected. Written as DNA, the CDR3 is TGTGCCATCAGTGAGTCGACGAGTAAGGGGCCCAGCTCTGGGGCCAACGTCCTGACTTTC. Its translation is CAISESTSKGPSSGANVLTF.